The next 26 T cell receptor beta chains were all read from a single sample in a study of PD-L1 blockade in urothelial cancer. The table came from immunoSEQ multiplex PCR; TCRdb's copy has only in-frame clones and leaves some out. The data contain around 110,000 clones, 75% to 90% of them seen just once; the ten biggest clones take up roughly 1.8%. As to time point: peripheral blood 6 weeks after treatment start. The sequencing used PBMCs, collected around atezolizumab (anti-PD-L1) treatment. These receptors were taken from a man aged 55-75 years with urothelial cancer.

This sequence joins TRBV2 and TRBJ2-7; TRBD1 agrees at 9 bases. This CDR3 region has 18 residues. CDR1 is SNHLY, CDR2 FYNNEI, per germline. The J segment lost 2 bases and the V segment lost 4 bases, leaving 15 bases of the junction unmatched. The CDR3 loop is CASSGGQGLSGAPYEQYF. The DNA for the CDR3 is TGTGCCAGCAGTGGGGGACAGGGCCTGAGCGGGGCCCCCTACGAGCAGTACTTC.

The count of this clone is one. The V and J genes are TRBV9 and TRBJ2-1; 14 positions agree with TRBD2. V lost 4 bases to trimming and J lost 8 bases; unmatched junction nucleotides: 8. Per the germline V gene, CDR1 is SGDLS and CDR2 is YYNGEE. This CDR3 region has 16 residues. The CDR3 DNA sequence: TGTGCCAGCAGCACCACGACTAGCGGGGGGGCGGATGAGCAGTTCTTC. This sequence encodes CASSTTTSGGADEQFF. Complete variable domain (other parts from reference TRBV9 and TRBJ2-1): DSGVTQTPKHLITATGQRVTLRCSPRSGDLSVYWYQQSLDQGLQFLIQYYNGEERAKGNILERFSAQQFPDLHSELNLSSLELGDSALYFCASSTTTSGGADEQFFGPGTRLTVL.

The gene calls are TRBV9 and TRBJ2-3; D not resolved. With 3 bases removed from V and 8 bases from J, the gap between germline ends came to 13 bases. The V gene's germline CDR1 is SGDLS and CDR2 YYNGEE. This CDR3 is built from 13 residues. CDR3 loop: CASSEAAETTQYF. DNA of the CDR3: TGTGCCAGCAGCGAGGCCGCGGAGACTACGCAGTATTTT. Full variable domain (remainder filled in from reference TRBV9 and TRBJ2-3): DSGVTQTPKHLITATGQRVTLRCSPRSGDLSVYWYQQSLDQGLQFLIQYYNGEERAKGNILERFSAQQFPDLHSELNLSSLELGDSALYFCASSEAAETTQYFGPGTRLTVL.

V gene TRBV12-5 combines with J gene TRBJ2-5; the D is unclear. The CDR3 covers 11 residues. V lost 7 bases to trimming and J lost 2 bases, with 5 bases between them. Per germline, CDR1 LGHNT and CDR2 FRNRAP. In DNA, the CDR3 is TGTGCTAGTGCCCTTCAAGAGACCCAGTACTTC. Translated, it gives CASALQETQYF.

The chain combines TRBV5-1 with TRBJ2-3; maybe TRBD2 (5 bases). CDR1 SGHRS and CDR2 YFSETQ come from the germline V gene. The CDR3 sequence is 17 residues long. The V gene lost 5 bases and the J gene lost 0 bases, with 19 bases spanning the gap. In DNA, the CDR3 is TGCGCCAGCAGTCCCTGGTCCTCGGGGTCTAGCACAGATACGCAGTATTTT. It codes for CASSPWSSGSSTDTQYF.

The chain recombines TRBV15 with TRBJ1-4, with D hard to call. The CDR3 contains 17 residues. The ends were cut back, 0 bases at V and 5 bases at J, with 16 bases in the middle. Germline V gene sequence: CDR1 LNHNV, CDR2 YYDKDF (reference sequence). The DNA of the CDR3 is TGTGCCACCAGCAGAGATCGTGGTCGGCGGGCGAATGAAAAACTGTTTTTT. Translating it yields CATSRDRGRRANEKLFF.

The DNA for the CDR3 is TGTGCCATTAAAGGACTAGCGGGGGGGACGAATGAGCAGTTCTTC. It translates to CAIKGLAGGTNEQFF. The gene calls are TRBV6-1 and TRBJ2-1; 15 bases map to TRBD2. With 10 bases clipped from V and 7 bases from J, the junction kept 8 bases outside the gene matches. The CDR3 is 15 residues long. In germline, CDR1 is MNHNS, CDR2 SASEGT.

This clone was counted a few times. J is TRBJ1-6 and V is TRBV19; D might be TRBD1 (6 bases). CDR1 is LNHDA, CDR2 SQIVND, per germline (reference sequence). The germline V and J ends were trimmed by 9 bases and 6 bases, with 12 bases remaining between them. This CDR3 spans 13 amino acids. The CDR3, as DNA: TGTGCCAGCGTGGACAGCGGTAATTCACCCCTCCACTTT. Translation gives CASVDSGNSPLHF.

The chain employs TRBV11-3 and TRBJ2-7; TRBD1 is a possible D gene (5 bases). The CDR3 has 16 amino acids. V was shortened by 5 bases and J by 2 bases, with 19 bases between the two germline ends. Germline CDR1 and CDR2: SGHNT and YENEEA. The CDR3 nucleotides are TGTGCCAGCAGCCCCATAGGGCAGGGTGGAACCTACGAGCAGTACTTC. Its protein product is CASSPIGQGGTYEQYF.

The rearrangement links TRBV19 to TRBJ1-5; tentative D call: TRBD1 (5 bases). The CDR3 loop spans 15 amino acids. The V end was cut by 3 bases, the J end by 6 bases, with 15 bases between. The V gene's germline CDR1 is LNHDA and CDR2 SQIVND (reference sequence). DNA of the CDR3: TGTGCCAGTAGTATGTCTTGGGCAGGGATTCAGCCCCAGCATTTT. Protein: CASSMSWAGIQPQHF.

The chain uses TRBV11-2 and TRBJ2-1; no clear D. V shed 5 bases and J shed 4 bases, with 3 bases lying between them. The germline CDR1 and CDR2 sequences are SGHAT and FQNNGV. The CDR3 loop spans 11 amino acids. The CDR3 loop is CASSAYNEQFF. The CDR3 DNA sequence: TGTGCCAGCAGCGCGTACAATGAGCAGTTCTTC.

The chain carries TRBV29-1 and TRBJ1-1; D unresolved. CDR1 and CDR2 from the germline V gene are SQVTM and ANQGSEA. This CDR3 has 16 amino acids. V dropped 0 bases and J dropped 3 bases, with 17 bases sitting between them. CDR3 residues: CSVEEVLAGEDTEAFF. CDR3 in DNA: TGCAGCGTTGAAGAGGTTTTAGCCGGGGAGGACACTGAAGCTTTCTTT.

A single count supports this clone. The genes are TRBV30 and TRBJ2-3; a possible D gene is TRBD1 (6 bases). The germline gives CDR1 GTSNPN, CDR2 SVGIG (reference sequence). This CDR3 comprises 13 residues. V lost 5 bases and J 3 bases, leaving 12 bases between the germline ends. CDR3 residues: CAWRDTRTDTQYF. DNA for the CDR3: TGTGCCTGGCGGGACACCAGAACAGATACGCAGTATTTT.

The chain couples TRBV30 to TRBJ1-1, with D uncertain. This CDR3 spans 10 amino acids. The germline V gene has CDR1 GTSNPN and CDR2 SVGIG (reference sequence). The germline V and J ends were trimmed by 4 bases and 11 bases, with 11 bases remaining between them. The CDR3 nucleotides are TGTGCCTGGATTACGGGTAACGCTTTCTTT. Translation: CAWITGNAFF.

J is TRBJ2-1 and V is TRBV27; D remains unclear. The CDR3 length is 13 residues. The V and J ends lost 5 bases and 8 bases respectively, with 13 bases between them. The germline CDR1 and CDR2 sequences are MNHEY and SMNVEV (reference sequence). The CDR3 coding sequence is TGTGCCAGCAGTCTCCCCCGGTCCGATGAGCAGTTCTTC. This gives the protein CASSLPRSDEQFF.

The genes are TRBV30 and TRBJ2-7; 7 bases fit TRBD1. Germline loops: CDR1 GTSNPN, CDR2 SVGIG (reference sequence). Losses at the gene ends were 4 bases for V and 4 bases for J; bases not matched to a gene: 4. The CDR3 loop spans 12 amino acids. The CDR3 here is CAWNRGHYEQYF. The DNA for the CDR3 is TGTGCCTGGAACAGGGGCCATTACGAGCAGTACTTC.

The chain links TRBV19 to TRBJ2-3, with TRBD2 identical over 9 bases. The germline gives CDR1 LNHDA, CDR2 SQIVND (reference sequence). V dropped 5 bases and J dropped 2; count of bases not matched to a gene: 5. The CDR3 spans 15 residues. The CDR3 spells CASSSASGNTDTQYF. As DNA, the CDR3 is TGTGCCAGTAGTTCGGCTAGCGGGAACACAGATACGCAGTATTTT.

Written as DNA, the CDR3 is TGTGCCTGGAACCCCGGGACAGGTGGGAACACTGAAGCTTTCTTT. This codes for CAWNPGTGGNTEAFF. This chain joins TRBV30 and TRBJ1-1; 8 nucleotides agree with TRBD1. The CDR3 runs to 15 residues. V shed 4 bases, J shed 1 base, and the junction held 8 bases outside the gene matches. CDR1 and CDR2 (germline): GTSNPN, SVGIG (reference sequence).

The chain combines TRBV7-6 with TRBJ2-7; 8 positions match TRBD2. Germline V gene lookup returns CDR1 SGHVS and CDR2 FNYEAQ. CDR3 length: 14 amino acids. The ends lost 5 bases at V and 4 bases at J; junction bases unmatched: 7. The CDR3 DNA follows: TGTGCCAGCAGCCCCGGGGGGGAGGCGTACGAGCAGTACTTC. Translated: CASSPGGEAYEQYF.

The chain recombines TRBV6-5 with TRBJ1-1; 10 bases are a match to TRBD1. Unmatched junction bases numbered 5, after V lost 5 bases and J lost 5 bases. Germline V gene lookup returns CDR1 MNHEY and CDR2 SVGAGI. CDR3 length equals 14 residues. Here the CDR3 reads CASSRTGGVTEAFF. The CDR3 DNA reads TGTGCCAGCAGTCGGACAGGGGGGGTAACTGAAGCTTTCTTT.

V usage is TRBV27 and J usage is TRBJ2-7; D perhaps matches TRBD2 (5 bases). Trimming removed 3 bases at V and 1 base at J, with 7 bases between. The germline V gene encodes CDR1 MNHEY and CDR2 SMNVEV (reference sequence). The CDR3 sequence is 13 residues long. The CDR3 DNA sequence: TGTGCCAGCAGTTTGAGGGATTCCTACGAGCAGTACTTC. Translated: CASSLRDSYEQYF.

The chain uses TRBV7-9 and TRBJ1-3; tentative D call: TRBD1 (5 bases). The CDR3 is 15 residues long. Germline values: CDR1 SEHNR, CDR2 FQNEAQ (reference sequence). V was clipped by 4 bases and J by 1 base, with 11 bases between them. In nucleotides, the CDR3 is TGTGCCAGCAGCTCCTTGCAGGGTTCTGGAAACACCATATATTTT. Protein product: CASSSLQGSGNTIYF.

The rearrangement joins TRBV19 to TRBJ2-7; D uncertain. There are 13 residues in the CDR3. The germline gives CDR1 LNHDA, CDR2 SQIVND (reference sequence). V was cut by 4 bases and J by 3 bases, with 10 bases left in between. In nucleotides, the CDR3 is TGTGCCAGTAGTAAGCACAGCAACTACGAGCAGTACTTC. Translated, it gives CASSKHSNYEQYF.

The rearrangement uses TRBV19 and TRBJ2-1; 7 bases match TRBD2. Germline loops: CDR1 LNHDA, CDR2 SQIVND (reference sequence). The CDR3 extends over 16 amino acids. V shed 1 base and J 2 bases; nucleotides not matched to a gene: 5. CDR3 amino acids: CASSIVASGAYNEQFF. The DNA for the CDR3 is TGTGCCAGTAGTATAGTCGCTAGCGGTGCCTACAATGAGCAGTTCTTC.

The V and J genes are TRBV5-6 and TRBJ2-5, with TRBD2 identical over 7 bases. The CDR3 is 14 amino acids. Unmatched junction bases numbered 6, after V lost 3 bases and J lost 4 bases. Germline V CDR1 and CDR2: SGHDT, YYEEEE. CDR3 nucleotides: TGTGCCAGCAGCTGGGAGACTAGCCCAGAGACCCAGTACTTC. This translates into CASSWETSPETQYF.

This sequence joins TRBV5-1 and TRBJ2-7; the match to TRBD2 covers 12 bases. Per germline, CDR1 SGHRS and CDR2 YFSETQ. The ends lost 2 bases at V and 7 bases at J; junction bases unmatched: 1. This CDR3 has 13 residues. Here the CDR3 DNA reads TGCGCCAGCAGCTTCGGACTAGCGGGGGAGCAGTACTTC. Translation gives CASSFGLAGEQYF.